This T cell receptor (beta chain) was captured in a study of CD8+ T cells in alopecia areata. Findings of the study overall: Scalp and blood samples kept many expanded lesional clones throughout tofacitinib. For patients receiving tofacitinib, scalp clonality and expanded CD8+ clones among the top 100 significantly decreased. Elevated clonality characterized lesional scalp relative to normal scalp, particularly in alopecia totalis/universalis.

Treatment specified: oral pan-JAK inhibitor, 5-10 mg twice daily. Sequencing relied on a cDNA template that was reverse transcribed from extracted RNA. Data came from immunoSEQ multiplex PCR; TCRdb stores just in-frame clones and leaves some out. The sample records 200,000 or so clones, roughly 60% being singletons. This clone came up once. Its antigen remains unidentified. This CDR3 contains 13 residues. V trimming: 6 bases; J trimming: 4 bases; junction bases outside the gene matches: 6. Germline loops: CDR1 MGHDK, CDR2 SYGVNS. This sequence was found in a human donor with alopecia areata. The sample in question was CD4+ T cells sorted from blood, obtained at week 24, from a patient treated with tofacitinib. The chain uses TRBV25-1 and TRBJ2-7; 7 nucleotides line up with TRBD1. The CDR3 coding sequence is TGTGCCAGCAGGGTAGAGACAGGGTACGAGCAGTACTTC. This codes for CASRVETGYEQYF.